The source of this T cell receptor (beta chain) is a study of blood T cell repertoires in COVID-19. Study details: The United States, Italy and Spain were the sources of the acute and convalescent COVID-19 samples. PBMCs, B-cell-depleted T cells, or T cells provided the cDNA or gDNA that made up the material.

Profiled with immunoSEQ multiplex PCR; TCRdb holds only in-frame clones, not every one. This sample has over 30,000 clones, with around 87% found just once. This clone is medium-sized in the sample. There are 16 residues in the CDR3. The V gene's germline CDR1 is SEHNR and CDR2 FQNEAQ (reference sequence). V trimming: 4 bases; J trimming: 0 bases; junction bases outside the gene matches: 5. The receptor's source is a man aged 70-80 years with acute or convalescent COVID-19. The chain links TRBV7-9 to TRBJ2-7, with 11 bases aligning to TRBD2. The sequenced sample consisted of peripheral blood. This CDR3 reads CASSSPGTSGSYEQYF. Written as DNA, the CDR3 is TGTGCCAGCAGCTCTCCCGGGACTAGCGGCTCCTACGAGCAGTACTTC.